This T cell receptor (beta chain) was captured by sequencing in a study of blood T cells in healthy people across ages. J gave up 6 bases and V 3 bases, and 11 bases lay outside the gene matches. The CDR3 loop spans 16 amino acids. The germline CDR1 and CDR2 sequences are SGHTA and FQGNSA. Primed by a sample-barcoded 5' primer and a J-beta primer mix, a second PCR proceeded for about 7 to 11 cycles. Each CDR3 protein gets one entry after TCRdb re-called the 5' RACE reads with MiXCR. The repertoire consists of some 1,800,000 distinct CDR3 sequences, with about 39% occurring once and the leading ten covering under 30%.

This receptor was identified in a human donor in good health. The genes are TRBV7-2 and TRBJ2-5; 9 bases agree with TRBD2. Material: blood. The CDR3 sequence: CASSFRLLAGVQTQYF. CDR3 coding DNA: TGTGCCAGCAGCTTCCGGCTACTAGCGGGCGTTCAGACCCAGTACTTC.